This is a list of T cell receptor beta chains from one sample in a study of blood T cells in healthy people across ages. TCRdb independently ran MiXCR on the 5' RACE reads; one entry per CDR3 protein. The sample lists about 640,000 distinct CDR3 sequences, roughly 53% occurring once. Material: blood. The receptor source for this set is a man aged 60 to 69 in good health. The CDR3 runs from the conserved cysteine through the conserved F or W. The D gene is left open where the match is weak. Only part of the rows carry a size: once, few, many, or a class if the clone is expanded.

size: NA
V: TRBV5-1
D: NA
J: TRBJ2-5
DNA: TGCGCCAGCAGCTTGTCCAGGACAGAGACCCAGTACTTC
CDR3: CASSLSRTETQYF

size: few
V: TRBV5-1
D: NA
J: TRBJ2-5
DNA: TGCGCCAGCAGCTTGGAAGGGGTTATGGGGTACAATGAGCAGTACTTC
CDR3: CASSLEGVMGYNEQYF

size: few
V: TRBV28
D: NA
J: TRBJ2-4
DNA: TGTGCCAGCAGTCCGCCGGACTCGTTCAGCATTCAGTACTTC
CDR3: CASSPPDSFSIQYF

size: NA
V: TRBV4-2
D: NA
J: TRBJ1-3
DNA: TGTGCCAGCAGCCAAGACCCAGGGTACGGAAACACCATATATTTT
CDR3: CASSQDPGYGNTIYF

size: NA
V: TRBV5-1
D: NA
J: TRBJ1-2
DNA: TGCGCCAGCAGCTTCTCAGGCAGGGCCTATGGCTACACCTTC
CDR3: CASSFSGRAYGYTF

size: NA
V: TRBV10-3
D: NA
J: TRBJ2-1
DNA: TGTGCCATCAGCCCCCTGCGCGGGGACTCTCTCTCCAATGAGCAGTTCTTC
CDR3: CAISPLRGDSLSNEQFF

size: NA
V: TRBV6-1
D: NA
J: TRBJ2-6
DNA: TGTGCCAGCGGCTCCCTCGTCTCTGGGGCCAACGTCCTGACTTTC
CDR3: CASGSLVSGANVLTF

size: NA
V: TRBV6-1
D: TRBD1
J: TRBJ2-7
DNA: TGTGCCAGCAGTGAAGTTGGACAGGGTCGGTACGAGCAGTACTTC
CDR3: CASSEVGQGRYEQYF

size: NA
V: TRBV6-1
D: NA
J: TRBJ1-4
DNA: TGTGCCAGCAGTGAAGCGCGAGGGTACGGAGAAAAACTGTTTTTT
CDR3: CASSEARGYGEKLFF

size: NA
V: TRBV7-2
D: NA
J: TRBJ2-2
DNA: TGTGCCAGCAGCCTGTACCCCGGGACCTACACCGGGGAGCTGTTTTTT
CDR3: CASSLYPGTYTGELFF

size: NA
V: TRBV9
D: NA
J: TRBJ1-3
DNA: TGTGCCAGCTTGAGGGGCACAGGGCCCCAATCTGGAAACACCATATATTTT
CDR3: CASLRGTGPQSGNTIYF

size: NA
V: TRBV9
D: TRBD2
J: TRBJ2-7
DNA: TGTGCCAGCAGCGCCATAGCGGGGGACTCCTACAATGAGCAGTACTTC
CDR3: CASSAIAGDSYNEQYF

size: few
V: TRBV20-1
D: NA
J: TRBJ2-5
DNA: TGCAGTGCTAGAGACTCTAGAGCGACCCAGTACTTC
CDR3: CSARDSRATQYF

size: NA
V: TRBV2
D: TRBD1
J: TRBJ2-1
DNA: TGTGCCAGCAGCCCCGGGACAGGGGCCAATGAGCAGTTCTTC
CDR3: CASSPGTGANEQFF

size: NA
V: TRBV4-2
D: NA
J: TRBJ1-1
DNA: TGTGCCAGCAGCCGGGGGGGGGAAGGGAACACTGAAGCTTTCTTT
CDR3: CASSRGGEGNTEAFF

size: NA
V: TRBV11-2
D: TRBD1
J: TRBJ2-7
DNA: TGTACCAGCAGCTCGACAGGGGTAAAAAACGAGCAGTACTTC
CDR3: CTSSSTGVKNEQYF

size: NA
V: TRBV10-3
D: TRBD1
J: TRBJ2-3
DNA: TGTGCCATCAGTGTCTCCCTGGGCCCAGGGGGCGCGGATACGCAGTATTTT
CDR3: CAISVSLGPGGADTQYF

size: NA
V: TRBV28
D: NA
J: TRBJ1-2
DNA: TGTGGGTACCAGGCGGGCTCTAACTATGGCTACACCTTC
CDR3: CGYQAGSNYGYTF

size: NA
V: TRBV9
D: NA
J: TRBJ2-7
DNA: TGTGCCAGCAGTTCTCCGGGGGACTACGAGCAGTACTTC
CDR3: CASSSPGDYEQYF

size: NA
V: TRBV6-1
D: TRBD2
J: TRBJ2-1
DNA: TGTGCCAGCAGTGAATGGAGCGGGGGGTTGGAGTTCTTC
CDR3: CASSEWSGGLEFF

size: NA
V: TRBV3-1
D: NA
J: TRBJ2-7
DNA: TGTGCCAGCAGCCAAACTTTCGTATTCGAGCAGTACTTC
CDR3: CASSQTFVFEQYF

size: NA
V: TRBV20-1
D: NA
J: TRBJ2-1
DNA: TGCAGTGCTAGAGATCCAAGGAGTGAGCAGTTCTTC
CDR3: CSARDPRSEQFF

size: NA
V: TRBV29-1
D: NA
J: TRBJ2-7
DNA: TGCAGCGTGAAGTTGGGGAGTCCCTACGAGCAGTACTTC
CDR3: CSVKLGSPYEQYF

size: few
V: TRBV6-1
D: NA
J: TRBJ2-7
DNA: TGTGCCAGCAGTGAACCGGGCAGGGCGTCCTACGAGCAGTACTTC
CDR3: CASSEPGRASYEQYF

size: NA
V: TRBV6-2/TRBV6-3
D: TRBD1
J: TRBJ1-2
DNA: TGTGCCAGCAGCTTAGAAATGGGACAGACAGCTAACTATGGCTACACCTTC
CDR3: CASSLEMGQTANYGYTF